The clone carrying this T cell receptor (beta chain) was observed many times. Its matching antigen is unknown. The data belong to a study of CD8 T cells in ankylosing spondylitis. The study's findings and limits: What appeared characteristic of ankylosing spondylitis blood was a TCR beta motif of eight highly homologous variants. The authors reported significant enrichment of disease-linked clones in matched ankylosing spondylitis synovial fluid.

V dropped 3 bases and J dropped 5 bases, with 16 bases sitting between them. Germline CDR1 MNHNS, CDR2 SASEGT. CDR3 length: 16 amino acids. Researchers built TCR beta libraries using quantitative 5'-RACE with molecular barcodes. TCRdb recomputed calls from the 5' RACE reads with MiXCR, one row per CDR3 protein. The table lists about 92,000 distinct CDR3 sequences, 8.8% of them singletons. The V and J genes are TRBV6-1 and TRBJ1-4; D call uncertain. The clonotype originates from a male donor with ankylosing spondylitis or in good health (not recorded which). Sequenced material: blood, either unsorted or a sorted T cell fraction (not recorded which). CDR3 sequence reads: CASSDLDRAQNEKLFF. For the CDR3, the DNA is TGTGCCAGCAGTGATTTGGATCGGGCCCAAAATGAAAAACTGTTTTTT.